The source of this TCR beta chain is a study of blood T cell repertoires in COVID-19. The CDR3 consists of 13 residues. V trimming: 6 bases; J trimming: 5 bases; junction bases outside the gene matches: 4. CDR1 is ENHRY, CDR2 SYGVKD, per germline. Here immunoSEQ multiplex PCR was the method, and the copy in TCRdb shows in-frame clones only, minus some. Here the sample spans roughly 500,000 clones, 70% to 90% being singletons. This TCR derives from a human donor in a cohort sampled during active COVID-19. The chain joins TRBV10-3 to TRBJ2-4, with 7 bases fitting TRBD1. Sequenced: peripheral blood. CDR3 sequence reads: CAISPGTENIQYF. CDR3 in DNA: TGTGCCATCAGCCCCGGGACAGAAAACATTCAGTACTTC.